The 15 T cell receptor beta chains below all came from one sample that was sequenced in a study of T-cell reconstitution after alpha-beta-depleted transplantation in children. Unique molecular identifiers were incorporated when the TCRbeta library was constructed. One entry per CDR3 protein results from TCRdb running MiXCR on the PCR reads. The data hold around 490,000 distinct CDR3 sequences, with 10% to 12% observed a single time. Specimen: PBMCs, mostly from graft donor cells, collected 180 days after TCRalphabeta/CD19-depleted stem cell transplant. Source of these receptors: a female patient aged 2 to 10 who had a stem cell transplant for aplastic anemia, so the T cells may come from the graft donor.

In this sample, this clonotype turned up many times. The V gene is TRBV5-1, the J gene TRBJ1-6; 9 bases are a match to TRBD1. Germline V CDR1 and CDR2: SGHRS, YFSETQ. This CDR3 is built from 15 residues. V lost 0 bases, J lost 5 bases, and 0 bases stayed unmatched. As DNA, the CDR3 is TGCGCCAGCAGCTTGGACAGGGGGCATAATTCACCCCTCCACTTT. It is translated as CASSLDRGHNSPLHF.

The chain employs TRBV5-1 and TRBJ2-1; D possibly corresponds to TRBD2 (6 bases). This CDR3 comprises 17 residues. Germline V gene sequence: CDR1 SGHRS, CDR2 YFSETQ. V gave up 3 bases and J gave up 4 bases, with 20 bases separating them. The CDR3 coding sequence is TGCGCCAGCAGCTCTAACAGCGGGCCTCCGCCGTACAATGAGCAGTTCTTC. It specifies CASSSNSGPPPYNEQFF. Filled out from reference TRBV5-1 and TRBJ2-1, the complete variable domain reads KAGVTQTPRYLIKTRGQQVTLSCSPISGHRSVSWYQQTPGQGLQFLFEYFSETQRNKGNFPGRFSGRQFSNSRSEMNVSTLELGDSALYLCASSSNSGPPPYNEQFFGPGTRLTVL.

CDR3 region: CASKLGWAGELFF. The CDR3, as DNA: TGTGCCAGCAAACTGGGGTGGGCCGGGGAGCTGTTTTTT. This sequence joins TRBV12-3 or TRBV12-4 and TRBJ2-2; D ambiguous. Trimming cost V 7 bases and J 6 bases, with 12 bases left between them. The CDR3 covers 13 residues.

This clonotype was found many times. The chain recombines TRBV9 with TRBJ2-1; tentatively, D is TRBD2 (5 bases). CDR3 length: 13 amino acids. V shed 7 bases and J shed 7 bases, with 15 bases lying between them. Germline lookup yields CDR1 SGDLS and CDR2 YYNGEE. The CDR3 coding sequence is TGTGCCAGCGCTAGCATGCCCGAAAATGAGCAGTTCTTC. Protein: CASASMPENEQFF.

V usage is TRBV7-2 and J usage is TRBJ2-2; no firm D call. The germline CDR1 and CDR2 sequences are SGHTA and FQGNSA. This CDR3 spans 16 amino acids. V dropped 5 bases and J dropped 6 bases, with 19 bases sitting between them. The CDR3 sequence is CASSPEVLRLSGELFF. The CDR3 DNA is TGTGCCAGCAGCCCAGAGGTTCTAAGGTTATCCGGGGAGCTGTTTTTT.

The chain is built from TRBV10-3 and TRBJ1-2; no definite D call. There are 13 residues in the CDR3. Germline lookup yields CDR1 ENHRY and CDR2 SYGVKD. V lost 7 bases and J lost 1, with 10 bases in between. The CDR3 bases are TGTGCCATCACGGCTACAGATAACTATGGCTACACCTTC. Translating it yields CAITATDNYGYTF.

The chain uses TRBV19 and TRBJ2-1; 12 bases map to TRBD2. This CDR3 comprises 17 residues. Unmatched junction bases numbered 5, after V lost 5 bases and J lost 0 bases. Germline V gives CDR1 LNHDA, CDR2 SQIVND (reference sequence). The CDR3 here is CASSPRLAGDSYNEQFF. The CDR3 nucleotides read TGTGCCAGTAGTCCTCGACTAGCGGGAGACTCCTACAATGAGCAGTTCTTC.

Comments on this clonotype: Since the CDR3 does not end with the conserved phenylalanine or tryptophan, this likely comes from a read error. It is unclear where the CDR3 begins or ends on the DNA, so no DNA is shown, and the CDR3 is as TCRdb lists it. The V call is TRBV28, the J call TRBJ2-4; the table's D call, TRBD2, was not checked against the DNA. Germline-derived CDR1 and CDR2 are MDHEN and SYDVKM. The CDR3 has 12 amino acids, counting both end residues. CDR3: CASSAPGAGAHL.

This clonotype was found a few times. J is TRBJ2-1 and V is TRBV7-8; no firm D call. Trimming took 1 base from V and 7 from J, leaving 8 bases between them. The CDR3 has 13 amino acids. Germline CDR1 and CDR2: SGHVS and FQNEAQ. CDR3: CASSLEAQNEQFF. Written as DNA, the CDR3 is TGTGCCAGCAGCTTAGAAGCCCAAAATGAGCAGTTCTTC.

This clonotype was counted a single time. The chain links TRBV11-1 to TRBJ2-7; TRBD2 aligns across 7 bases. From germline, CDR1 is SGHAT and CDR2 FQDESV (reference sequence). The ends lost 1 base at V and 3 bases at J; junction bases unmatched: 15. There are 18 residues in the CDR3. This CDR3 is CASSLGGGSRTLYYEQYV. CDR3 nucleotides: TGTGCCAGCAGCTTAGGGGGCGGGAGTAGGACCCTCTACTACGAGCAGTACGTC.

This clonotype was found once. V usage is TRBV28 and J usage is TRBJ1-6; 10 bases match TRBD1. Per germline, CDR1 MDHEN and CDR2 SYDVKM. V was clipped by 4 bases and J by 10 bases; unmatched bases: 13. This CDR3 spans 17 amino acids. The CDR3 DNA follows: TGTGCCAGCAGTTCCCCCCCGGACAGGGGGAAGGGATCACCCCTCCACTTT. Its protein product is CASSSPPDRGKGSPLHF.

This clonotype was seen a handful of times. The rearrangement links TRBV29-1 to TRBJ2-7; D gene ambiguous. Per the germline V gene, CDR1 is SQVTM and CDR2 is ANQGSEA. The CDR3 contains 14 residues. With 5 bases removed from V and 2 bases from J, the gap between germline ends came to 16 bases. In DNA form, the CDR3 reads TGCAGCGTTCCTTCAAGGTTCAGGCCCTACGAGCAGTACTTC. Protein sequence: CSVPSRFRPYEQYF.

This clonotype was detected only a few times. The chain employs TRBV12-3 or TRBV12-4 and TRBJ2-7; no definite D call. This CDR3 is built from 13 residues. V was shortened by 1 base and J by 6 bases, with 10 bases between the two germline ends. Here the CDR3 DNA reads TGTGCCAGCAGTTTAGGGGCAGCCCTCGAGCAGTACGTC. It specifies CASSLGAALEQYV.

The gene calls are TRBV20-1 and TRBJ2-7; 9 bases fit TRBD2. CDR1 is DFQATT, CDR2 SNEGSKA, per germline (reference sequence). V shed 1 base and J 6 bases; nucleotides not matched to a gene: 7. The CDR3 is 14 residues long. CDR3 residues: CSARVGGRGSEQYF. The CDR3 nucleotides are TGCAGTGCTAGAGTCGGCGGGAGGGGGAGCGAGCAGTACTTC.

The chain couples TRBV20-1 to TRBJ2-7; D remains unclear. Trimming removed 4 bases at V and 3 bases at J, with 13 bases between. The length of the CDR3 is 13 residues. Germline V gives CDR1 DFQATT, CDR2 SNEGSKA (reference sequence). The DNA of the CDR3 is TGCAGTGCTAACCTGGACGCGCGCTACGAGCAGTACTTC. The encoded protein is CSANLDARYEQYF.